This is a list of T cell receptor beta chains from one sample in a study of cytomegalovirus exposure and HLA in healthy donors. Here immunoSEQ multiplex PCR was the method, and the copy in TCRdb shows in-frame clones only, minus some. Of approximately 80,000 clones in the sample, around 66% were seen once. What was sequenced was PBMCs. The receptors here all came from a woman in her forties in good health and CMV-seropositive. CDR3s include the opening cysteine and the closing phenylalanine or tryptophan. A D gene is named only where the DNA matches it firmly. The size field is filled for only some rows; it gives once, few, many or a size class.

cdr3_aa cdr3_nt d_call j_call v_call clone_size
CAIAPGTGGLFF TGTGCCATTGCCCCCGGGACAGGGGGGCTGTTTTTT TRBD1 TRBJ1-4 TRBV10-3 -
CASSFWQAYYGYTF TGTGCCAGCAGTTTCTGGCAGGCTTACTATGGCTACACCTTC - TRBJ1-2 TRBV28 -
CASSLWTGAGEQYF TGTGCCAGCAGCCTTTGGACAGGGGCGGGCGAGCAGTACTTC TRBD1 TRBJ2-7 TRBV7-6 -
CASSGYEQYF TGTGCCAGTAGTGGCTACGAGCAGTACTTC - TRBJ2-7 TRBV5-8 -
CASSQVISGEGNTIYF TGCGCCAGCAGCCAAGTTATTTCGGGGGAAGGAAACACCATATATTTT - TRBJ1-3 TRBV4-3 -
CASSSWRRDSTTDTQYF TGTGCCAGCAGTTCCTGGCGCCGGGACTCTACCACAGATACGCAGTATTTT - TRBJ2-3 TRBV28 -
CASSSRIYGLNTEAFF TGTGCCAGCTCATCGCGAATCTACGGACTAAACACTGAAGCTTTCTTT - TRBJ1-1 TRBV18 -
CASSPRGGSGANVLTF TGTGCCAGCAGTCCGAGGGGGGGCTCTGGGGCCAACGTCCTGACTTTC - TRBJ2-6 TRBV28 -
CASSYSGGSGYTF TGTGCCAGCAGCTACTCAGGGGGCAGTGGCTACACCTTC TRBD1 TRBJ1-2 TRBV7-2 -
CASNAGQGRDTQYF TGTGCCAGCAACGCGGGACAGGGACGCGATACGCAGTATTTT TRBD1 TRBJ2-3 TRBV28 few
CASSYDGGPDYGYTF TGTGCCAGCAGTTACGACGGGGGGCCAGACTATGGCTACACCTTC - TRBJ1-2 TRBV6-5 -
CASSQGTAGDTGELFF TGTGCCAGCAGCCAGGGGACCGCGGGGGACACCGGGGAGCTGTTTTTT TRBD2 TRBJ2-2 TRBV4-2 -
CASSLEVPEGYGYTF TGTGCCAGCAGCTTGGAAGTCCCGGAGGGCTATGGCTACACCTTC - TRBJ1-2 TRBV5-6 few
CASSLEADRGYHGYTF TGTGCCAGCAGCTTGGAGGCGGACAGGGGGTACCATGGCTACACCTTC TRBD1 TRBJ1-2 TRBV5-6 -
CASSFLGPLDGLREQYF TGTGCCAGCAGCTTCCTGGGGCCTTTGGACGGTCTACGAGAGCAGTACTTC - TRBJ2-7 TRBV27 -
CASSAGQGINEQYF TGTGCCAGCAGCGCGGGACAGGGGATCAACGAGCAGTACTTC TRBD1 TRBJ2-7 TRBV9 -
CASSQDEGATDTQYF TGCGCCAGCAGCCAAGATGAGGGGGCCACAGATACGCAGTATTTT TRBD1 TRBJ2-3 TRBV4-1 -
CASGRSGNEQFF TGTGCTAGTGGTCGGTCCGGGAATGAGCAGTTCTTC - TRBJ2-1 TRBV12-5 -